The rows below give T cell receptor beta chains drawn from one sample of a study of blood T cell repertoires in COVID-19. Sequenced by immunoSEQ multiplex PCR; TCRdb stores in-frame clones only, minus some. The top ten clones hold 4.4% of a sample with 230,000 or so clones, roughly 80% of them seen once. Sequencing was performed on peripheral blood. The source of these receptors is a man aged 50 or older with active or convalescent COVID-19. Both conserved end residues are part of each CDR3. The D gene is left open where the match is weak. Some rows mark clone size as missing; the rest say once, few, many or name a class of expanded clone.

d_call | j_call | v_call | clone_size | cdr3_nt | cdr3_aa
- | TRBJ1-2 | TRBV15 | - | TGTGCCACCAGCAGATCCGACAGGCGCTATGGCTACACCTTC | CATSRSDRRYGYTF
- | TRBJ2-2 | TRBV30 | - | TGTGCCTGGAGTGCCTCTTTTAGCGCCGGGGAGCTGTTTTTT | CAWSASFSAGELFF
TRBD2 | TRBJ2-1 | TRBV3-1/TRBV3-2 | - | TGTGCCAGCAGCCTGGGGGGACTAGCGAATTACAATGAGCAGTTCTTC | CASSLGGLANYNEQFF
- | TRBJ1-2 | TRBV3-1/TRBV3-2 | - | TGTGCCAGCAACGAGAACAGAGGGAACTATGGCTACACCTTC | CASNENRGNYGYTF
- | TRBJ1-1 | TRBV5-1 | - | TGCGCCAGCAGCGCCTCTCAGGTAAAAAGCACTGAAGCTTTCTTT | CASSASQVKSTEAFF
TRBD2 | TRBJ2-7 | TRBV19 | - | TGTGCCAGCTCTCTAGGCCGCTCCGGGACTGGCGGGGGGCAGCAGTACTTC | CASSLGRSGTGGGQQYF
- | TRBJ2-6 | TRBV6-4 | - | TGTGCCAGCAGTCCAGGGGCCAACGTCCTGACTTTC | CASSPGANVLTF
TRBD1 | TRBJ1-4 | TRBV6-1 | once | TGTGCCAGCAGTGAAGGGACAGGGGAGGAAAAACTGTTTTTT | CASSEGTGEEKLFF
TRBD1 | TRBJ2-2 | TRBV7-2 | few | TGTGCCAGCAGCTTAGGTTGGGACAGGGGGACCGGGGAGCTGTTTTTT | CASSLGWDRGTGELFF
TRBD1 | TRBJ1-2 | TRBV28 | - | TGTGCCAGCAGTCCAGGGACAGGGAACTATGGCTACACCTTC | CASSPGTGNYGYTF
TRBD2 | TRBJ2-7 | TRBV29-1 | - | TGCAGCGTTGAAGGTCTAGCGGGGGAAAGCTCCTACGAGCAGTACTTC | CSVEGLAGESSYEQYF
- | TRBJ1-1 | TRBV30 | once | TGTGCCTGGAGTGGGACAGCTGAAGCTTTCTTT | CAWSGTAEAFF
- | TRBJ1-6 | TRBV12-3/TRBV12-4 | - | TGTGCCAGCAGTTTGAATCGGGGTTCACCCCTCCACTTT | CASSLNRGSPLHF
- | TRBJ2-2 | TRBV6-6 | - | TGTGCCAGCACCTTATCGGGGGCCGGGGAGCTGTTTTTT | CASTLSGAGELFF
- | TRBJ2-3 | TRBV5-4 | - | TGTGCCAGCAGCTATAGAATCCTACTGAACACAGATACGCAGTATTTT | CASSYRILLNTDTQYF
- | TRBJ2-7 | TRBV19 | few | TGTGCCAGTAGTATCCCCAGGGGCGATAGTTACGAGCAGTACTTC | CASSIPRGDSYEQYF
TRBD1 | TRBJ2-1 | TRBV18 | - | TGTGCCAGCTCAACTTCCGGGACAGGGGGCCTCAATGAGCAGTTCTTC | CASSTSGTGGLNEQFF
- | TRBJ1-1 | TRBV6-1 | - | TGTGCCAGCAGTGAAGAATTTTTCGGACACTCTGAAGCTTTCTTT | CASSEEFFGHSEAFF
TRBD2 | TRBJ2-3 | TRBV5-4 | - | TGTGCCAGCAGACCCACCCTTAGCGGGTTAAGCACAGATACGCAGTATTTT | CASRPTLSGLSTDTQYF
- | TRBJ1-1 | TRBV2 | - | TGTGCCAGCACGACAGGCATGAACACTGAAGCTTTCTTT | CASTTGMNTEAFF